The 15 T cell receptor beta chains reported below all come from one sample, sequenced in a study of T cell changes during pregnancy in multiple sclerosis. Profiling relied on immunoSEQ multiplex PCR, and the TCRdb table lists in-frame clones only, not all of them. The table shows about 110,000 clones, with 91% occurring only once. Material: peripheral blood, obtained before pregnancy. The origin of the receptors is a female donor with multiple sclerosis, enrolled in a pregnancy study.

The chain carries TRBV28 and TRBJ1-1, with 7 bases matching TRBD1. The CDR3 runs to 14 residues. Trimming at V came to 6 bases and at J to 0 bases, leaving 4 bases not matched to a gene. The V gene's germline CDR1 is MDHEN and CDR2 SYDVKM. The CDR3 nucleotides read TGTGCCAGCAGATTAGGACAGGTGAACACTGAAGCTTTCTTT. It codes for CASRLGQVNTEAFF.

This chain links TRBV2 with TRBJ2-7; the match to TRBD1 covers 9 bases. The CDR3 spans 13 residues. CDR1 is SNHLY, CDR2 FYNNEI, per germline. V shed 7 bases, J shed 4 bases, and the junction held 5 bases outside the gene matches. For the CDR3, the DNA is TGTGCCAGCACCTCGGACAGGGGATACGAGCAGTACTTC. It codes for CASTSDRGYEQYF.

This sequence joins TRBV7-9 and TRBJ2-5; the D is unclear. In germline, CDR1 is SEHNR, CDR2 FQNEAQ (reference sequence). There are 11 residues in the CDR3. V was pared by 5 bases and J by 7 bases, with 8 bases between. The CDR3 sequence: CASSRVLTQYF. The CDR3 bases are TGTGCCAGCAGCCGCGTATTGACCCAGTACTTC.

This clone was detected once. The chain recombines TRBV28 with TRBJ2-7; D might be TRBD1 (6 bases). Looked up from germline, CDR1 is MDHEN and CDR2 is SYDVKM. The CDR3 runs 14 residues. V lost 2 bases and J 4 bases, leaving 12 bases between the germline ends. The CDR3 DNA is TGTGCCAGCAGTTTAAATTTTCAGGGGTACGAGCAGTACTTC. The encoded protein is CASSLNFQGYEQYF.

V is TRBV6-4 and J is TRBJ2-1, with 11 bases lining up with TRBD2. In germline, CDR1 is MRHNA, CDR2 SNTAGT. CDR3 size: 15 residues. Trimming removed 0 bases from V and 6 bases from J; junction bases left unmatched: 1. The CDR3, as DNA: TGTGCCAGCAGTGACTCTAGCGGGGGGGCCAATGAGCAGTTCTTC. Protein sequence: CASSDSSGGANEQFF.

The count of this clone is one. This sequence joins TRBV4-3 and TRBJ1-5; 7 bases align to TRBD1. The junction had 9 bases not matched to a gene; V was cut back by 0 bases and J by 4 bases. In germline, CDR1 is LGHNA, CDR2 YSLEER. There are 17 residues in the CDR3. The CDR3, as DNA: TGCGCCAGCAGCCAAGATCGGGGGACAGAATATAATCAGCCCCAGCATTTT. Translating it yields CASSQDRGTEYNQPQHF.

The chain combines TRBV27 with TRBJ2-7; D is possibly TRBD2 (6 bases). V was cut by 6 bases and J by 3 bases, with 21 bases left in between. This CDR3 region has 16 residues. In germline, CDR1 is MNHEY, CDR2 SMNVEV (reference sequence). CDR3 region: CASSLISGPGYYEQYF. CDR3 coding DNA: TGTGCCAGCAGCCTGATTAGCGGCCCAGGGTACTACGAGCAGTACTTC.

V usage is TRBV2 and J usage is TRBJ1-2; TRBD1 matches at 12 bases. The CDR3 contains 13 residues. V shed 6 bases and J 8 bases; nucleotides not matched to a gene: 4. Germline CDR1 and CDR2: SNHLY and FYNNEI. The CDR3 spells CASRGQGAEGYTF. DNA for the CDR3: TGTGCCAGCAGGGGACAGGGGGCGGAAGGCTACACCTTC.

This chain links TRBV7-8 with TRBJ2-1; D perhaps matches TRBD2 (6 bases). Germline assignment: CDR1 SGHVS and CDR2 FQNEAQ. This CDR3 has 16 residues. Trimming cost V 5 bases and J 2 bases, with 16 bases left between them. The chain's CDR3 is CASSPELKRAYNEQFF. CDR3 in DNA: TGTGCCAGCAGCCCCGAATTGAAGCGGGCCTACAATGAGCAGTTCTTC.

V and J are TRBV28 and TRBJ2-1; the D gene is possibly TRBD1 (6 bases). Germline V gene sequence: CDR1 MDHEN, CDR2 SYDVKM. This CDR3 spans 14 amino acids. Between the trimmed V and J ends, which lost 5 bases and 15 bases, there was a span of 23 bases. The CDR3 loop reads CASSPRYVATGPFF. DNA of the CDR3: TGTGCCAGCAGTCCCCGCTACGTGGCCACAGGGCCGTTCTTC.

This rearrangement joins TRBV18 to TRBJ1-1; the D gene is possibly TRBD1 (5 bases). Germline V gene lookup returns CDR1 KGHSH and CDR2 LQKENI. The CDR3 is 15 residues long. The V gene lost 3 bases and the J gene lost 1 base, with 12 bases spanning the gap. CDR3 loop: CASSPTTDSNTEAFF. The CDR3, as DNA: TGTGCCAGCTCACCTACGACAGATTCGAACACTGAAGCTTTCTTT.

CDR3 DNA sequence: TGTGCCATCAGCCTACTAGCGGGGGAGTCCAATGAGCAGTTCTTC. It is translated as CAISLLAGESNEQFF. This chain joins TRBV10-3 and TRBJ2-1, with 11 positions matching TRBD2. Germline V gene sequence: CDR1 ENHRY, CDR2 SYGVKD. The V and J ends lost 6 bases and 6 bases, in that order; junction bases with no gene match: 7. The CDR3 covers 15 residues.

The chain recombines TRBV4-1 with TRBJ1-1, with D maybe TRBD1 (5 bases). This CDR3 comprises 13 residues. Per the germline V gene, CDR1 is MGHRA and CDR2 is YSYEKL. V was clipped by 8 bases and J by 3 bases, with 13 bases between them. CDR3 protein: CASFNQGYTEAFF. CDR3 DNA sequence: TGCGCCAGCTTTAATCAGGGTTACACTGAAGCTTTCTTT.

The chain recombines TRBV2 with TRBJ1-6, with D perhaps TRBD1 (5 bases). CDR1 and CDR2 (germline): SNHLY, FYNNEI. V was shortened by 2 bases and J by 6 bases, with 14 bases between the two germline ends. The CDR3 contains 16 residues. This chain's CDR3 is CASSEYPGGRNSPLHF. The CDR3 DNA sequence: TGTGCCAGCAGTGAATACCCCGGGGGTCGTAATTCACCCCTCCACTTT.

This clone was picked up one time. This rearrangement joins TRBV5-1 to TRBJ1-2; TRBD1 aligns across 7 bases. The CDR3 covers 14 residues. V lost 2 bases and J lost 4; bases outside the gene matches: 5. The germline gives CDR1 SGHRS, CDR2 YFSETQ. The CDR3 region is CASSLDRAAYGYTF. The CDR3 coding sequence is TGCGCCAGCAGCTTAGACAGGGCTGCCTATGGCTACACCTTC.